This TCR beta chain was documented in a study of shared clonotypes between healthy human individuals. All donors were Caucasian adults living in Nashville, Tennessee. Per the germline V gene, CDR1 is GTSNPN and CDR2 is SVGIG (reference sequence). The CDR3 is 14 residues long. At deep level, the assay was performed. Template amounts of 300 to 350 ng DNA, about 30,000 T cell genomes, were employed in unsorted PBMC replicate PCRs. Assay used: immunoSEQ multiplex PCR; TCRdb lists only in-frame clones, some missing. There are around 95,000 clones in the sample; around 47% occur only once, and over 12% lies in the top ten.

The chain is built from TRBV30 and TRBJ2-5; TRBD2 matches 7 bases. Judging by the DNA end, TRBJ2-7 fits better; the J call may be wrong. This receptor was taken from a woman between 40 and 50 years old in good health. Some clones in this sample may be carry-over from other donors' samples. The material sequenced was PBMCs. The CDR3, as DNA: TGTGCCGCCAGACCCGGGACTATTTCCTACGAGCAGTACTTC. The encoded protein is CAARPGTISYEQYF.